This T cell receptor beta chain is from a study of OX40 agonist ivuxolimab in advanced cancers. Study-level points and caveats: Relative to CD4+ cells, CD8+ T cells on average had more expanded clones. Partial responders receiving 0.1-3.0 mg/kg showed among the lowest clonal expansion.

TCRdb's table, derived via immunoSEQ multiplex PCR, lists solely in-frame clones and lacks some. The sample has some 70,000 clones; 86% are singletons. From germline, CDR1 is MGHRA and CDR2 YSYEKL. This CDR3 comprises 15 residues. Trimming shortened V by 3 bases and J by 3 bases, and 14 bases separated the two germline ends. Only a few counts were recorded for this clone. Its antigen is undetermined. The J gene is TRBJ1-2, the V gene TRBV4-1; D might be TRBD1 (5 bases). The sequencing used CD4+ or CD8+ T cells sorted from blood, collected in a trial of the OX40 agonist ivuxolimab. The receptor was isolated from an adult with an advanced solid tumor such as melanoma, head and neck, liver or kidney cancer. The CDR3 coding sequence is TGCGCCAGCAGCCAGCCTCGGGACGGAGACTATGGCTACACCTTC. Translating it yields CASSQPRDGDYGYTF.